The clone carrying this T cell receptor beta chain was detected only a few times. Its antigen remains unidentified. The data are from a study of read filtering for tumor transcriptome and immune sequencing. Study-wide context: After DNase treatment, RNA was made into whole-transcriptome libraries. TCR-mapped reads were about 4.05 to 10.27 million with IR-seq versus about 85 to 1,300 with RNA-seq. Whole-study results and caveats: Even smaller IR-seq throughput identified most shared clonotypes.

The library was built from 400 to 500 ng RNA with molecular barcoded adaptors for alpha/delta and beta/gamma chains. A single record per CDR3 protein comes from TCRdb applying MiXCR to the reads. The sample consists of approximately 40,000 distinct CDR3 sequences, about 13% of them appearing once. This CDR3 has 18 amino acids. Germline V gene data show CDR1 as KGHSH and CDR2 as LQKENI. V dropped 1 base and J dropped 0 bases, with 16 bases sitting between them. The receptor was derived from a donor aged 40 or older with multiple myeloma. Sequencing was performed on a population of CD138-negative cells sorted from bone marrow. The chain links TRBV18 to TRBJ1-3; the D is unclear. CDR3 in amino acids: CASSPQGLSRGSGNTIYF. CDR3 nucleotide sequence: TGTGCCAGCTCACCACAGGGCCTGTCCCGCGGCTCTGGAAACACCATATATTTT.